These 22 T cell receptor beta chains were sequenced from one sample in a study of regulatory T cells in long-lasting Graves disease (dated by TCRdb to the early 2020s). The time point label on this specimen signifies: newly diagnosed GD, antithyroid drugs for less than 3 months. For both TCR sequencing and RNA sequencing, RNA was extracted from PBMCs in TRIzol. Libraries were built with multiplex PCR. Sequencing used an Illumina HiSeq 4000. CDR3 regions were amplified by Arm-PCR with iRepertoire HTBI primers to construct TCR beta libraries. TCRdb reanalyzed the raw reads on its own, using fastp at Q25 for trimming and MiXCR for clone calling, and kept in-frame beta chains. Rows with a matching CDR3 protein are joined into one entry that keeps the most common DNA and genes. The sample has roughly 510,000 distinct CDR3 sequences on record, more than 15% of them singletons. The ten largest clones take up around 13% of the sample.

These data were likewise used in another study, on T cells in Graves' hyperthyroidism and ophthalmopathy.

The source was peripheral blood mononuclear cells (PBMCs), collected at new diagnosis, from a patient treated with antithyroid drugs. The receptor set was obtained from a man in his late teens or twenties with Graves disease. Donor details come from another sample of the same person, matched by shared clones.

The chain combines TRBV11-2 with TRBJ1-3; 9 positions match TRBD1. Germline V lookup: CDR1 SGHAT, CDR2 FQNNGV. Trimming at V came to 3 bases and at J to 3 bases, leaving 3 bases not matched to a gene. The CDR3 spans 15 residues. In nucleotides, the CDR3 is TGTGCCAGCAGCTTGGGACAGGGACTTGGAAACACCATATATTTT. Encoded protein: CASSLGQGLGNTIYF. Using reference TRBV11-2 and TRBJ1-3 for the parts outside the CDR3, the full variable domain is EAGVAQSPRYKIIEKRQSVAFWCNPISGHATLYWYQQILGQGPKLLIQFQNNGVVDDSQLPKDRFSAERLKGVDSTLKIQPAKLEDSAVYLCASSLGQGLGNTIYFGEGSWLTVV.

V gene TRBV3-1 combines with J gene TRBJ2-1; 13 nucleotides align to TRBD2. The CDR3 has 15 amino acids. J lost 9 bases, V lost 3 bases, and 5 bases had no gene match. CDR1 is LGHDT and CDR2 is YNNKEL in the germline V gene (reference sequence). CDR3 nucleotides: TGTGCCAGCAGCCAGACTAGCGGGAGGTCAGGTGAGCAGTTCTTC. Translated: CASSQTSGRSGEQFF.

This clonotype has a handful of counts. Written as DNA, the CDR3 is TGTGCCAGCAGTGAACTAGCGGGAGATTTCGGGCAGTACTTC. Translated: CASSELAGDFGQYF. V and J are TRBV2 and TRBJ2-7, with 10 positions matching TRBD2. After removal of 2 bases from V and 9 bases from J, the junction contained 7 bases not matched to a gene. The CDR3 spans 14 residues. The germline V gene has CDR1 SNHLY and CDR2 FYNNEI.

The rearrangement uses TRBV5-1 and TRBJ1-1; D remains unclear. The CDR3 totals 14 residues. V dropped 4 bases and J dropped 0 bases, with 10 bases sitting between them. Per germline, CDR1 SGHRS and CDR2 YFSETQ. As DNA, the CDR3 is TGCGCCAGCAGCAGCGGACGGCTGAACACTGAAGCTTTCTTT. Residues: CASSSGRLNTEAFF.

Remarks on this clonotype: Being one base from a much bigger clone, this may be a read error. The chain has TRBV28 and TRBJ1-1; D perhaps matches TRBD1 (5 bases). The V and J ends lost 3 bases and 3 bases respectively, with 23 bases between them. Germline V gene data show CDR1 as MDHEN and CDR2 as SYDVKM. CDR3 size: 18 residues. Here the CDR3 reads CASSFGPILTAADTEAFF. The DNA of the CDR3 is TGTGCCAGCAGTTTTGGCCCGATCTTGACAGCTGCTGACACTGAAGCTTTCTTT.

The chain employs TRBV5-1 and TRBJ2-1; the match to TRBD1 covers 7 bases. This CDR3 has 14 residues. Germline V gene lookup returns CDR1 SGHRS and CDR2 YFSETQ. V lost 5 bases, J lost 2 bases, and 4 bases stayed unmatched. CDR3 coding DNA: TGCGCCAGCAGACTACAGGGGACCTACAATGAGCAGTTCTTC. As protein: CASRLQGTYNEQFF.

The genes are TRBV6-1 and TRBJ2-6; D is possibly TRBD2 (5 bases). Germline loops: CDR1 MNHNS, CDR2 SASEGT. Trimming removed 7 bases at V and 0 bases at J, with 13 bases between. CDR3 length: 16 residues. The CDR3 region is CASTPGLISGANVLTF. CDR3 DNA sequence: TGTGCCAGCACCCCCGGACTCATCTCTGGGGCCAACGTCCTGACTTTC.

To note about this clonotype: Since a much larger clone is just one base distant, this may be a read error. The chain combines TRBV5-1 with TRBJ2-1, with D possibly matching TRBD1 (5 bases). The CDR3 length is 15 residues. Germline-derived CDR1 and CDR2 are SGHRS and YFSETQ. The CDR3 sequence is CASSLAATANNGQFF. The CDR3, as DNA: TGCGCCAGCAGCTTGGCGGCGACAGCTAACAATGGGCAGTTCTTC. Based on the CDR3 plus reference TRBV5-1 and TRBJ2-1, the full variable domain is KAGVTQTPRYLIKTRGQQVTLSCSPISGHRSVSWYQQTPGQGLQFLFEYFSETQRNKGNFPGRFSGRQFSNSRSEMNVSTLELGDSALYLCASSLAATANNGQFFGPGTRLTVL.

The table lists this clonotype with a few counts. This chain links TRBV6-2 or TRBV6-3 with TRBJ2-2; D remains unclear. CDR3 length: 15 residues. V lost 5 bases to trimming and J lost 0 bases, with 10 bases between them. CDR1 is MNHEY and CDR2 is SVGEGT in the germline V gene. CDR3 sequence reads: CASSNAGSNTGELFF. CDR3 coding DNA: TGTGCCAGCAGTAATGCCGGGTCGAACACCGGGGAGCTGTTTTTT.

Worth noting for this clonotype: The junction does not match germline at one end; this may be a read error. The CDR3 DNA reads TGTGCCACCAGGCCTAGGACGGGAGAGGGGGAGCTGTTTTTT. Amino acids: CATRPRTGEGELFF. The rearrangement links TRBV4-1 to TRBJ2-2; weak D call: TRBD2 (6 bases). Germline V lookup: CDR1 MGHRA, CDR2 YSYEKL. The CDR3 totals 14 residues.

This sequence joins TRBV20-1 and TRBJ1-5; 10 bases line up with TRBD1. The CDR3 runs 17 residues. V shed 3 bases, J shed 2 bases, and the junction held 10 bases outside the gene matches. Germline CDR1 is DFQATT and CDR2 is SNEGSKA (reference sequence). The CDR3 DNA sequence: TGCAGTGCTAGTCCCGGGACAGGGGCTGGGGGCAATCAGCCCCAGCATTTT. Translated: CSASPGTGAGGNQPQHF.

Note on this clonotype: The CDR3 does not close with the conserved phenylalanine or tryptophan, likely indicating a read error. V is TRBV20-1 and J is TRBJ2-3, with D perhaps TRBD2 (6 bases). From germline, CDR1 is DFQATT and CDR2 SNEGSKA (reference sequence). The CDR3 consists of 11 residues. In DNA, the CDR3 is TGCGCCCGGGGGTACACAGATACGCAGTATTCT. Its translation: CARGYTDTQYS.

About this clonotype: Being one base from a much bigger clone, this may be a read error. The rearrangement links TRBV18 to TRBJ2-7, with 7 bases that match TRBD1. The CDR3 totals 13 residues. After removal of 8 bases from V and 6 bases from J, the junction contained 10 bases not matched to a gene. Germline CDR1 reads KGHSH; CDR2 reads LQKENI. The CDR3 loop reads CASPSGQTPEQYF. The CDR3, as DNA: TGTGCCAGCCCATCGGGACAGACGCCCGAGCAGTACTTC.

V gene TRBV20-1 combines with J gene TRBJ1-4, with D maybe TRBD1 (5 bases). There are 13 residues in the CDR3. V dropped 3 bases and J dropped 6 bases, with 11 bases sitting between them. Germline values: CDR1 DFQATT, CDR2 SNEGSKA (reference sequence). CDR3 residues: CSASVGRDEKLFF. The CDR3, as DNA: TGCAGTGCTAGTGTGGGGCGGGATGAAAAACTGTTTTTT.

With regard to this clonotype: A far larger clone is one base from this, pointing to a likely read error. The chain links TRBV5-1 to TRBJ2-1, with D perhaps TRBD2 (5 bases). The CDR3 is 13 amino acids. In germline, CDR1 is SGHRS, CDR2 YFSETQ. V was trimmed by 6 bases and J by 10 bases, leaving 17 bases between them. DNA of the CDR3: TGCGCCAGCAAGAACTCGGGGTCCTACGAGCAGTTCTTC. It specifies CASKNSGSYEQFF.

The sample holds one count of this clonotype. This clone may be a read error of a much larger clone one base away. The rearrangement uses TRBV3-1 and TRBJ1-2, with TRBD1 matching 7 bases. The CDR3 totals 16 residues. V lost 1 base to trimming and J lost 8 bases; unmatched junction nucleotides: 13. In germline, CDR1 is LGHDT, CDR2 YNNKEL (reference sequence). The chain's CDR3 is CASSQGSTGELFGYTF. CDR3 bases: TGTGCCAGCAGCCAAGGTTCAACAGGGGAATTATTCGGCTACACCTTC.

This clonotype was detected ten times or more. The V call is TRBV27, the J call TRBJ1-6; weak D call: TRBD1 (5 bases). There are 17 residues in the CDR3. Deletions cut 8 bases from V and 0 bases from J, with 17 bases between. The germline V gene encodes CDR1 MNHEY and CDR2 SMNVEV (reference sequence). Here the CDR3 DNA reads TGTGCCAGCGGCTCTCCGGACACCAGCTCCTATAATTCACCCCTCCACTTT. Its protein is CASGSPDTSSYNSPLHF.

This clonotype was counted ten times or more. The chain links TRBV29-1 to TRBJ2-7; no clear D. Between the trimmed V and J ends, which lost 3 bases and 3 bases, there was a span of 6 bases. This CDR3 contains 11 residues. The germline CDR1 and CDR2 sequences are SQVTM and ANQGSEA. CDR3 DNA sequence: TGCAGCGTTGAGGGCAGCTACGAGCAGTACTTC. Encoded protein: CSVEGSYEQYF.

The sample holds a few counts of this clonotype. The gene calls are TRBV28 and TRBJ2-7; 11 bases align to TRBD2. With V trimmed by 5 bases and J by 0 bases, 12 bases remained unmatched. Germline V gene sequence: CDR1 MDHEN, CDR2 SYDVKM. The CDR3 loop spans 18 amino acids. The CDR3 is CASSEQGLADFRSYEQYF. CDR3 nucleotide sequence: TGTGCCAGCAGTGAACAGGGACTAGCGGACTTTCGCTCCTACGAGCAGTACTTC.

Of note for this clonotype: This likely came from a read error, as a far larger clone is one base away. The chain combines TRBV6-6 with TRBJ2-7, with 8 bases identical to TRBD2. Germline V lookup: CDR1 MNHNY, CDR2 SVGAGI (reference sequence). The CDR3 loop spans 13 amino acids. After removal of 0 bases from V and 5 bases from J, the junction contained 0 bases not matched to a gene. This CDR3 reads CASSYSTSDEQYF. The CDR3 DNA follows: TGTGCCAGCAGTTACTCGACTAGCGACGAGCAGTACTTC.

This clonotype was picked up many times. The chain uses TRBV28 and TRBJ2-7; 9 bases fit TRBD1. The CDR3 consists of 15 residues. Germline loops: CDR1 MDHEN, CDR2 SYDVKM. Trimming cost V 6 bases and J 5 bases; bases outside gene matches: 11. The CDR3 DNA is TGTGCCAGCAGGCCGCCGGGACAGGGTATCGACGAGCAGTACTTC. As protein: CASRPPGQGIDEQYF.

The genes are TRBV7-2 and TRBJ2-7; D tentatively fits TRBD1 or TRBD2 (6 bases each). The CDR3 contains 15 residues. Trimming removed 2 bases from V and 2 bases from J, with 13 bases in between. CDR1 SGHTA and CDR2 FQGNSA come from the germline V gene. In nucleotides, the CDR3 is TGTGCCAGCAGCTTAAGGGGGGCTCCCACCTACGAGCAGTACTTC. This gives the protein CASSLRGAPTYEQYF.